Included here is one T cell receptor beta chain sequence, with context. Its target is not known. This sample stems from a study of CXCR3-negative and CXCR3-positive naive CD8 T cells. Notes on the study in general: The TRB CDR3s that CXCR3-positive naive cells carried were more hydrophobic than those of CXCR3-negative naive cells.

The TRB cDNA libraries were prepared by 5' RACE with UMI labels. TCRdb reprocessed the 5' RACE reads and reports one entry per CDR3 protein, with no DNA. The table gives 75,000 to 90,000 distinct CDR3 sequences; the top ten clones make up 0.55% to 0.7% of it. This TCR derives from a human donor in good health. Some clones in this sample may be carry-over from other donors' samples. Sequencing was carried out using naive CXCR3+ CD8+ T cells from blood. Subset specified: CD45RO-CCR7+CD27+CD95- naive CD8+ T cells expressing CXCR3 (TNR3+).

The CDR3 loop is CASTDDRGPYNEQFF. The chain is built from TRBV28 and TRBJ2-1; the TCRdb D gene call, TRBD1, has no DNA to confirm it. The CDR3 is made up of 15 amino acids. Germline CDR1 reads MDHEN; CDR2 reads SYDVKM.